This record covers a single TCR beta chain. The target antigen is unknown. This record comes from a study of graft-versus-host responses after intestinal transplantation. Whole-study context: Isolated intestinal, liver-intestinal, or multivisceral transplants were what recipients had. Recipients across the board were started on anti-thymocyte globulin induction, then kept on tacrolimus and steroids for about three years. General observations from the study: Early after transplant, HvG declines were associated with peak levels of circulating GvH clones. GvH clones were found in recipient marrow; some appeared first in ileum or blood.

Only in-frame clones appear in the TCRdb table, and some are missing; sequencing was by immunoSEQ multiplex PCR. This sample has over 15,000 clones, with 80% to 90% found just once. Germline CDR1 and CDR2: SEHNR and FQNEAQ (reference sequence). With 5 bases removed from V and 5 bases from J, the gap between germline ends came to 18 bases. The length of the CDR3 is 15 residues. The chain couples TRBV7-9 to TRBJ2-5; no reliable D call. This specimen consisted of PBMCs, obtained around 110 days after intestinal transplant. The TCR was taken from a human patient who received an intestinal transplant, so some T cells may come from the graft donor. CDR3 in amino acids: CASSPGEATLETQYF. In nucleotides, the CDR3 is TGTGCCAGCAGCCCCGGCGAAGCGACTTTGGAGACCCAGTACTTC.